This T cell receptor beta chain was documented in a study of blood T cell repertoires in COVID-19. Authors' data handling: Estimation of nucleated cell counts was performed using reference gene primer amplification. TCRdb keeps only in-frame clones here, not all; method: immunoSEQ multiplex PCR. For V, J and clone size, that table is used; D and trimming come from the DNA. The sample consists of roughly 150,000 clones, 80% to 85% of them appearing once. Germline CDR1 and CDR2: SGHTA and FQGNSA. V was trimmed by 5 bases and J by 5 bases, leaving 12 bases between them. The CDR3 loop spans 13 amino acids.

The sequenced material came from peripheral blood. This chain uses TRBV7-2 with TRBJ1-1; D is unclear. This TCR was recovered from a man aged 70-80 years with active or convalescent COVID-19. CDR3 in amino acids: CASSLNSGTEAFF. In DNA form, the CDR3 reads TGTGCCAGCAGCCTCAACTCGGGGACTGAAGCTTTCTTT.